What follows are 3 T cell receptor beta chains derived from one specimen sequenced in a study of T cell responses to AZD1222 COVID-19 vaccine. Libraries were prepared by immunoSEQ multiplex PCR; TCRdb keeps only in-frame clonotypes and omits some of them. The repertoire holds around 59,000 clones, with roughly nine tenths as singletons. Sequences were derived from peripheral blood, sampled 28 days after the second AZD1222 dose. The source is an adult who received the AZD1222 COVID-19 vaccine.

The rearrangement links TRBV28 to TRBJ2-7; possibly TRBD1 for D (6 bases). The CDR3 has 15 residues. Trimming cost V 7 bases and J 0 bases, with 16 bases left between them. Germline CDR1 and CDR2: MDHEN and SYDVKM. The CDR3 spells CASTLQGFPSYEQYF. CDR3 bases: TGTGCCAGCACCCTCCAGGGGTTCCCCTCCTACGAGCAGTACTTC.

This clone was recorded only once. This chain connects TRBV18 to TRBJ2-1; no reliable D call. Germline CDR1 and CDR2: KGHSH and LQKENI. The CDR3 extends over 14 amino acids. The V end was cut by 2 bases, the J end by 4 bases, with 9 bases between. CDR3 sequence: CASSPVTDYNEQFF. CDR3 DNA sequence: TGTGCCAGCTCACCAGTAACAGATTACAATGAGCAGTTCTTC.

The chain combines TRBV9 with TRBJ1-1, with D maybe TRBD1 (5 bases). The CDR3 extends over 14 amino acids. Germline values: CDR1 SGDLS, CDR2 YYNGEE. The V and J ends lost 3 bases and 5 bases respectively, with 14 bases between them. In DNA, the CDR3 is TGTGCCAGCAGCGGCGGACACGGCGGGACTGAAGCTTTCTTT. Amino acids: CASSGGHGGTEAFF.